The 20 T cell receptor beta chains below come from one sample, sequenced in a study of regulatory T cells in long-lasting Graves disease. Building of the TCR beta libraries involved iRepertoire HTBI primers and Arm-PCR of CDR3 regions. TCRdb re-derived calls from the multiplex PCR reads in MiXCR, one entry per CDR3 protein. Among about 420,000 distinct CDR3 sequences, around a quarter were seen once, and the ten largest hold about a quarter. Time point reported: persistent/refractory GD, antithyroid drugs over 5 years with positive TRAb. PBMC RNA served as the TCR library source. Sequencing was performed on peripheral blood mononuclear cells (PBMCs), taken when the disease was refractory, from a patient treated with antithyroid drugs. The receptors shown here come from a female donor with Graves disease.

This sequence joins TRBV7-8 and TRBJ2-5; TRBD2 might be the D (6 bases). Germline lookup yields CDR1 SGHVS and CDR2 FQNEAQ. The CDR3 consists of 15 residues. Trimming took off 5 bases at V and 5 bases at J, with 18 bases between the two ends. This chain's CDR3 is CASSNRGASGETQYF. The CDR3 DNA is TGTGCCAGCAGCAATCGAGGGGCCAGCGGGGAGACCCAGTACTTC.

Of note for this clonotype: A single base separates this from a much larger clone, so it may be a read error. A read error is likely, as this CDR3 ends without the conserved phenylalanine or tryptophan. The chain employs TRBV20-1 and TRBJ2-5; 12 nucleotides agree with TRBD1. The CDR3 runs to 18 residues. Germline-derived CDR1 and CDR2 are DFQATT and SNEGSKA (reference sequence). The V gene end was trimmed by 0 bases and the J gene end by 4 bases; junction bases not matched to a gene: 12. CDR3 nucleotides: TGCAGTGCTAGAGACCTCCGACCGGCGGGACAGGGGGCAGAGACCCAGTACTCC. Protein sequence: CSARDLRPAGQGAETQYS.

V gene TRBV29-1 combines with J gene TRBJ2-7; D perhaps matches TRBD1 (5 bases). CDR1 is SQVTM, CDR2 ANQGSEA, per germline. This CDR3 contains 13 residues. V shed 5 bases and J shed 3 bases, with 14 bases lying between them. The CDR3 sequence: CSVLGRLNYEQYF. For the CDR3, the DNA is TGCAGCGTTCTGGGGCGTCTCAACTACGAGCAGTACTTC.

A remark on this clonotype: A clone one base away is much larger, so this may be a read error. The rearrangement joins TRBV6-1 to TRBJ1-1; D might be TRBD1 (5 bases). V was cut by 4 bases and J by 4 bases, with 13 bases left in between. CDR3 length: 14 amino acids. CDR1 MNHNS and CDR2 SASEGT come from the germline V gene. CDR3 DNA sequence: TGTGCCAGCAGTGGACCTCCAGGGATCACTGAAGCTTTCTTT. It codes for CASSGPPGITEAFF.

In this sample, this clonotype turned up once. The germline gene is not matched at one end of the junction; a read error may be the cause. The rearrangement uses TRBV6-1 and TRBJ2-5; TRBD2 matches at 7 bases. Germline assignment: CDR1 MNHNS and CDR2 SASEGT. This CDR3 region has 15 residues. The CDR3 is CASSYLGTTRETQCF. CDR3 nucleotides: TGTGCCAGCAGTTACCTAGGGACTACCAGGGAGACCCAGTGCTTC.

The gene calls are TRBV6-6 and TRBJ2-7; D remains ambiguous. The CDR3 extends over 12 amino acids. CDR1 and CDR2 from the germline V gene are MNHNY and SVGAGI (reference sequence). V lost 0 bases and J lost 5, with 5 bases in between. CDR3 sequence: CASSYSFHEQYF. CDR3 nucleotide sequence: TGTGCCAGCAGTTACTCGTTCCACGAGCAGTACTTC.

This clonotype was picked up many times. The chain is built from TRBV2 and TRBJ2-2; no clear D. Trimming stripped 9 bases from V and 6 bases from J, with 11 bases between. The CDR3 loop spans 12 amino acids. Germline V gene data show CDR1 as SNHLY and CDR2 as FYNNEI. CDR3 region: CASRSGAGELFF. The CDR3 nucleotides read TGTGCCAGTAGAAGTGGGGCCGGGGAGCTGTTTTTT.

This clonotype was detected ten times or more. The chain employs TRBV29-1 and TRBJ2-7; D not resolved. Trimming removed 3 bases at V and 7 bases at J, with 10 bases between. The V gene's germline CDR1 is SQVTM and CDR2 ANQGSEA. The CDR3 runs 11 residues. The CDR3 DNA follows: TGCAGCGTTGATGAGGTTGGTGAGCAGTACTTC. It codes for CSVDEVGEQYF.

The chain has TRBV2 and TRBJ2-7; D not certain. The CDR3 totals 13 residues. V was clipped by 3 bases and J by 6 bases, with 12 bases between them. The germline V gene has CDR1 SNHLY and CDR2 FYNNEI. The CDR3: CASSDFRRLEQYF. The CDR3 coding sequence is TGTGCCAGCAGTGACTTCCGGCGGCTCGAGCAGTACTTC. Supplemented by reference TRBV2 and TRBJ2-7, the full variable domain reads EPEVTQTPSHQVTQMGQEVILRCVPISNHLYFYWYRQILGQKVEFLVSFYNNEISEKSEIFDDQFSVERPDGSNFTLKIRSTKLEDSAMYFCASSDFRRLEQYFGPGTRLTVT.

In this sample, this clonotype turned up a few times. As DNA, the CDR3 is TGTGCCAGTAACGAAAAGGATCCCCCCAACTATGGCTACACCTTC. Translated: CASNEKDPPNYGYTF. V is TRBV19 and J is TRBJ1-2, with D uncertain. Between the trimmed V and J ends, which lost 7 bases and 2 bases, there was a span of 17 bases. The CDR3 length is 15 residues. In germline, CDR1 is LNHDA, CDR2 SQIVND (reference sequence).

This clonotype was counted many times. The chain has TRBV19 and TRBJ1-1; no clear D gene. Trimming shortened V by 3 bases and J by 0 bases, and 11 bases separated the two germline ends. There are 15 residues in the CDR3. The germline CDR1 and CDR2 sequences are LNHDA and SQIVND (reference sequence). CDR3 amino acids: CASSMGPDMNTEAFF. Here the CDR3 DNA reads TGTGCCAGTAGTATGGGTCCAGACATGAACACTGAAGCTTTCTTT.

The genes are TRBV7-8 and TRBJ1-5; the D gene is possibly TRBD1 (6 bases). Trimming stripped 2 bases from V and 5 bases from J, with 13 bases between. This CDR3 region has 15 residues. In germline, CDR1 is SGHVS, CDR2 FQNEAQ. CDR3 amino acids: CASSLREGGYQPQHF. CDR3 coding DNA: TGTGCCAGCAGCTTAAGAGAGGGGGGCTATCAGCCCCAGCATTTT. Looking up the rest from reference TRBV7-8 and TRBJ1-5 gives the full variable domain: GAGVSQSPRYKVAKRGQDVALRCDPISGHVSLFWYQQALGQGPEFLTYFQNEAQLDKSGLPSDRFFAERPEGSVSTLKIQRTQQEDSAVYLCASSLREGGYQPQHFGDGTRLSIL.

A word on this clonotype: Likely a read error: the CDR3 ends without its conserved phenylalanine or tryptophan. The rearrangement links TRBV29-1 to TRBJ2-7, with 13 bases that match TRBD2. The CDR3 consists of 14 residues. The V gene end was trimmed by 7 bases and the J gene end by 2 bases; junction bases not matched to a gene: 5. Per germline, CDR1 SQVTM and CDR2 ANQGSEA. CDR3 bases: TGCAGCGCAACAGGGACTAGCGGGACCTACGAGCAGTACCTC. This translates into CSATGTSGTYEQYL.

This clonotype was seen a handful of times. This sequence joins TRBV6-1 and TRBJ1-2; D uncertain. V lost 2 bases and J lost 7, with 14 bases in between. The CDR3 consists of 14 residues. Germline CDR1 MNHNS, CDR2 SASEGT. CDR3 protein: CASSENLVWGGYTF. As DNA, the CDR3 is TGTGCCAGCAGTGAAAATCTGGTGTGGGGTGGCTACACCTTC.

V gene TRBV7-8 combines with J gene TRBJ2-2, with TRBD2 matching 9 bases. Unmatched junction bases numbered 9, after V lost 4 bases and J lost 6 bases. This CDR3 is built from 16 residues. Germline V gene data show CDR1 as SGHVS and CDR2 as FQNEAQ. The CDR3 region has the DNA TGTGCCAGCAGCTCCAATAGCGGGAGTGTACCCGGGGAGCTGTTTTTT. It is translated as CASSSNSGSVPGELFF. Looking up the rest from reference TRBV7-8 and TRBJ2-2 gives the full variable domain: GAGVSQSPRYKVAKRGQDVALRCDPISGHVSLFWYQQALGQGPEFLTYFQNEAQLDKSGLPSDRFFAERPEGSVSTLKIQRTQQEDSAVYLCASSSNSGSVPGELFFGEGSRLTVL.

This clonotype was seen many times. CDR3 in DNA: TGTGCCAGCAGGCCCCGGGAGGCCAATGAAAAACTGTTTTTT. Protein: CASRPREANEKLFF. The chain has TRBV28 and TRBJ1-4, with D uncertain. Germline V gene lookup returns CDR1 MDHEN and CDR2 SYDVKM. The CDR3 spans 14 residues. V dropped 6 bases and J dropped 5 bases, with 13 bases sitting between them. The whole variable domain, filled in from reference TRBV28 and TRBJ1-4, reads DVKVTQSSRYLVKRTGEKVFLECVQDMDHENMFWYRQDPGLGLRLIYFSYDVKMKEKGDIPEGYSVSREKKERFSLILESASTNQTSMYLCASRPREANEKLFFGSGTQLSVL.

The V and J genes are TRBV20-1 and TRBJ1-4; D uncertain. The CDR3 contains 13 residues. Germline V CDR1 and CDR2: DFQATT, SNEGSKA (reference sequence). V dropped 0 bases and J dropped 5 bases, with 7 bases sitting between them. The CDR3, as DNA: TGCAGTGCTAGAGATCAAGGGAATGAAAAACTGTTTTTT. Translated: CSARDQGNEKLFF.

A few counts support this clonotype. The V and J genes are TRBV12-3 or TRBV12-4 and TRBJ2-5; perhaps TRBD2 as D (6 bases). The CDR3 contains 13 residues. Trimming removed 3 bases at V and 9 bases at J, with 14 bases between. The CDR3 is CASSFTSPVAQYF. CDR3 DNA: TGTGCCAGCAGTTTTACTAGCCCGGTGGCCCAGTACTTC.

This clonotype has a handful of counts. This chain's CDR3 is CASSIWAGVNTGELFF. CDR3 DNA: TGTGCCAGTAGTATTTGGGCGGGAGTAAACACCGGGGAGCTGTTTTTT. The chain couples TRBV19 to TRBJ2-2; 7 bases are a match to TRBD2. The germline V gene encodes CDR1 LNHDA and CDR2 SQIVND (reference sequence). The ends lost 3 bases at V and 2 bases at J; junction bases unmatched: 6. There are 16 residues in the CDR3.

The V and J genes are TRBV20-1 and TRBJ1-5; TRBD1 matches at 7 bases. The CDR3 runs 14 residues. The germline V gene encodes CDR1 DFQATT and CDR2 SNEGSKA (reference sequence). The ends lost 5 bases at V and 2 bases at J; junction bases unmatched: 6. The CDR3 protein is CSAPKGQGNQPQHF. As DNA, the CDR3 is TGCAGTGCTCCAAAAGGACAGGGCAATCAGCCCCAGCATTTT.